Listed here are 30 T cell receptor beta chains from one sample, sequenced in a study of blood T cells in healthy people across ages. Primed by a sample-barcoded 5' primer and a J-beta primer mix, a second PCR proceeded for about 6 to 11 cycles. Each CDR3 protein is one row after TCRdb ran MiXCR on the 5' RACE reads. This sample yields 800,000 to 1,300,000 distinct CDR3 sequences, of which approximately 26% are seen a single time; around 0.75% belongs to the top ten. These data also featured in a second study, about T cells of mothers and their children.

The sequencing input was blood. These receptor sequences come from a girl under 10 years old in good health.

This chain connects TRBV6-6 to TRBJ2-3; TRBD2 aligns across 12 bases. The J segment lost 3 bases and the V segment lost 5 bases, leaving 6 bases of the junction unmatched. CDR1 MNHNY and CDR2 SVGAGI come from the germline V gene (reference sequence). The CDR3 covers 16 residues. The CDR3 nucleotides are TGTGCCAGCAGTATTTCTAGCGGGGGGGAGACAGATACGCAGTATTTT. This translates into CASSISSGGETDTQYF.

The V and J genes are TRBV19 and TRBJ2-5, with 7 bases fitting TRBD2. From germline, CDR1 is LNHDA and CDR2 SQIVND (reference sequence). V lost 3 bases, J lost 5 bases, and 3 bases stayed unmatched. This CDR3 is 13 amino acids long. This CDR3 reads CASSMWGGETQYF. CDR3 coding DNA: TGTGCCAGTAGTATGTGGGGAGGGGAGACCCAGTACTTC. Full variable domain (missing parts from reference TRBV19 and TRBJ2-5): DGGITQSPKYLFRKEGQNVTLSCEQNLNHDAMYWYRQDPGQGLRLIYYSQIVNDFQKGDIAEGYSVSREKKESFPLTVTSAQKNPTAFYLCASSMWGGETQYFGPGTRLLVL.

The V call is TRBV2, the J call TRBJ2-5; TRBD1 or TRBD2 may be the D gene (6 bases each). Per germline, CDR1 SNHLY and CDR2 FYNNEI. The CDR3 consists of 14 residues. Between the trimmed V and J ends, which lost 6 bases and 12 bases, there was a span of 23 bases. CDR3 sequence (DNA): TGTGCCAGCAGGGGAGGTGGCGGGGACATGGTGAAGTACTTC. This encodes CASRGGGGDMVKYF.

This chain links TRBV6-6 with TRBJ2-5; D is unresolved. CDR1 is MNHNY and CDR2 is SVGAGI in the germline V gene (reference sequence). With 1 base removed from V and 5 bases from J, the gap between germline ends came to 5 bases. This CDR3 is built from 12 residues. This chain's CDR3 is CASSYLAETQYF. DNA for the CDR3: TGTGCCAGCAGTTACTTGGCCGAGACCCAGTACTTC.

The CDR3 coding sequence is TGTGCCAGCAGCCCCCCGAGGGAGGAGACTGAAGCTTTCTTT. Its translation is CASSPPREETEAFF. The rearrangement uses TRBV3-1 and TRBJ1-1; D is undetermined. Trimming shortened V by 4 bases and J by 5 bases, and 14 bases separated the two germline ends. The germline gives CDR1 LGHDT, CDR2 YNNKEL (reference sequence). The CDR3 loop spans 14 amino acids.

A few counts support this clonotype. The rearrangement uses TRBV3-1 and TRBJ2-5, with D possibly matching TRBD2 (5 bases). Germline lookup yields CDR1 LGHDT and CDR2 YNNKEL (reference sequence). V lost 0 bases and J 2 bases, leaving 10 bases between the germline ends. This CDR3 has 15 amino acids. CDR3 sequence: CASSQDSGVQETQYF. CDR3 coding DNA: TGTGCCAGCAGCCAAGATTCCGGGGTACAAGAGACCCAGTACTTC.

The rearrangement links TRBV9 to TRBJ2-3; the D is unclear. V lost 4 bases and J lost 4, with 10 bases in between. Germline V CDR1 and CDR2: SGDLS, YYNGEE. This CDR3 comprises 13 residues. DNA for the CDR3: TGTGCCAGCAGCCACCTTACCTCAGATACGCAGTATTTT. Protein product: CASSHLTSDTQYF.

This clonotype was seen a handful of times. This chain connects TRBV7-9 to TRBJ1-4; D is uncertain. The germline V and J ends were trimmed by 2 bases and 8 bases, with 15 bases remaining between them. CDR1 SEHNR and CDR2 FQNEAQ come from the germline V gene (reference sequence). The CDR3 spans 15 residues. DNA of the CDR3: TGTGCCAGCAGCTTAAATAAGGCCGGCGGGGAAAAACTGTTTTTT. It specifies CASSLNKAGGEKLFF.

Only a few counts were recorded for this clonotype. V is TRBV9 and J is TRBJ2-1, with D possibly TRBD2 on 6 matching bases. The CDR3 has 16 amino acids. V was cut by 1 base and J by 6 bases, with 17 bases left in between. CDR1 and CDR2 (germline): SGDLS, YYNGEE. Here the CDR3 reads CASSVSETRSFNEQFF. The DNA of the CDR3 is TGTGCCAGCAGCGTATCCGAGACTAGGAGTTTCAATGAGCAGTTCTTC.

V is TRBV4-1 and J is TRBJ2-7; D gene uncertain. V lost 0 bases, J lost 4 bases, and 10 bases lay in between. This CDR3 region has 14 residues. CDR1 is MGHRA, CDR2 YSYEKL, per germline. The CDR3 sequence: CASSQESQVYEQYF. The CDR3 region has the DNA TGCGCCAGCAGCCAAGAGTCCCAGGTTTACGAGCAGTACTTC.

The V call is TRBV6-1, the J call TRBJ1-1; 8 positions agree with TRBD1. This CDR3 spans 12 amino acids. Trimming cost V 5 bases and J 6 bases; bases outside gene matches: 2. The germline gives CDR1 MNHNS, CDR2 SASEGT. CDR3 residues: CASSQGAAEAFF. CDR3 nucleotide sequence: TGTGCCAGCAGTCAGGGGGCAGCTGAAGCTTTCTTT.

This clonotype was seen a few times. The chain employs TRBV4-2 and TRBJ2-5; TRBD1 matches at 9 bases. CDR1 is LGHNA, CDR2 YNFKEQ, per germline. The CDR3 totals 17 residues. J lost 3 bases, V lost 4 bases, and 12 bases had no gene match. The CDR3 reads CASSLGSSRTGEETQYF. Written as DNA, the CDR3 is TGTGCCAGCAGCCTAGGAAGTAGCAGGACAGGGGAAGAGACCCAGTACTTC.

This clonotype counts as medium-sized (0.01 to 0.1%). The CDR3 sequence is CASSDGTEETQYF. CDR3 DNA: TGTGCCAGCAGCGATGGGACGGAAGAGACCCAGTACTTC. V usage is TRBV9 and J usage is TRBJ2-5, with D perhaps TRBD1 or TRBD2 (5 bases each). V was pared by 3 bases and J by 3 bases, with 9 bases between. The CDR3 sequence is 13 residues long. Germline values: CDR1 SGDLS, CDR2 YYNGEE.

The sample holds a few counts of this clonotype. This chain connects TRBV29-1 to TRBJ2-5; 10 bases line up with TRBD1. CDR1 and CDR2 from the germline V gene are SQVTM and ANQGSEA. The CDR3 is made up of 12 amino acids. Trimming took 6 bases from V and 6 from J; bases not matched to a gene: 4. The CDR3: CSVGTGEKTQYF. The CDR3 DNA follows: TGCAGCGTGGGGACAGGGGAAAAGACCCAGTACTTC.

This clonotype has more than one count but fewer than ten. The V and J genes are TRBV12-3 or TRBV12-4 and TRBJ2-1, with 8 nucleotides matching TRBD1. Trimming removed 6 bases from V and 2 bases from J; junction bases left unmatched: 9. CDR3 length equals 16 residues. The CDR3 here is CASSRRQGLPYNEQFF. CDR3 in DNA: TGTGCCAGCAGCCGGAGACAGGGGCTGCCCTACAATGAGCAGTTCTTC.

This clonotype has just a few counts. This chain connects TRBV6-1 to TRBJ2-5; a possible D gene is TRBD2 (7 bases). The CDR3 totals 15 residues. The V gene lost 7 bases and the J gene lost 6 bases, with 21 bases spanning the gap. CDR1 and CDR2 (germline): MNHNS, SASEGT. CDR3 nucleotides: TGTGCCAGCACTTCGACCTGGGGGGGCGGGAAGACCCAGTACTTC. It is translated as CASTSTWGGGKTQYF.

This clonotype was detected a few times. This chain uses TRBV7-6 with TRBJ2-5, with 8 bases aligning to TRBD2. Germline trimming cut 1 base from V and 4 bases from J; bases unmatched to any gene: 5. Germline V gene sequence: CDR1 SGHVS, CDR2 FNYEAQ. This CDR3 spans 15 amino acids. CDR3 bases: TGTGCCAGCAGCTTAGACCCGGGGGGGGGAGAGACCCAGTACTTC. It yields the protein CASSLDPGGGETQYF.

This clonotype occurred a few times. This rearrangement joins TRBV29-1 to TRBJ1-2, with a possible D match to TRBD1 (5 bases). This CDR3 comprises 12 residues. Per germline, CDR1 SQVTM and CDR2 ANQGSEA. Trimming left V 3 bases short and J 7 bases short, with 12 bases between. The CDR3 loop reads CSVEPGAAGYTF. The CDR3 DNA follows: TGCAGCGTTGAGCCCGGGGCAGCTGGCTACACCTTC.

The chain links TRBV3-1 to TRBJ2-2; D might be TRBD2 (5 bases). V lost 0 bases and J lost 4, with 15 bases in between. CDR1 LGHDT and CDR2 YNNKEL come from the germline V gene (reference sequence). There are 17 residues in the CDR3. The CDR3 loop is CASSQDSLRDGTGELFF. In DNA form, the CDR3 reads TGTGCCAGCAGCCAAGATAGTCTGAGGGATGGCACCGGGGAGCTGTTTTTT.

This clonotype came up a few times. The chain is built from TRBV6-1 and TRBJ1-4, with D possibly matching TRBD1 (6 bases). V was trimmed by 6 bases and J by 10 bases, leaving 9 bases between them. Germline CDR1 is MNHNS and CDR2 is SASEGT. There are 11 residues in the CDR3. The CDR3 reads CASRSRGKLFF. As DNA, the CDR3 is TGTGCCAGCAGGAGCAGGGGAAAACTGTTTTTT.

In its sample, this clonotype was seen a few times. This chain uses TRBV6-1 with TRBJ2-3; D may be TRBD2 (6 bases). The CDR3 contains 14 residues. The germline V gene has CDR1 MNHNS and CDR2 SASEGT. V lost 1 base and J lost 6, with 11 bases in between. The CDR3 bases are TGTGCCAGCAGTGAAGGGAGGACTACCGATACGCAGTATTTT. Translating gives CASSEGRTTDTQYF.

This chain links TRBV9 with TRBJ2-3; TRBD2 is a possible D gene (6 bases). CDR1 SGDLS and CDR2 YYNGEE come from the germline V gene. V was cut by 4 bases and J by 6 bases, with 15 bases left in between. This CDR3 contains 14 residues. The CDR3 reads CASSSGSGGDTQYF. The CDR3 DNA reads as TGTGCCAGCAGCTCGGGTTCAGGAGGGGATACGCAGTATTTT.

This clonotype turned up a few times. This sequence joins TRBV20-1 and TRBJ2-3; 11 bases align to TRBD2. Germline CDR1 DFQATT, CDR2 SNEGSKA (reference sequence). V gave up 6 bases and J gave up 1 base; unmatched junction bases: 6. There are 15 residues in the CDR3. CDR3 in amino acids: CSAWLLAGGTDTQYF. The CDR3 coding sequence is TGCAGTGCCTGGTTACTAGCGGGGGGCACAGATACGCAGTATTTT.

This clonotype showed up just a few times. V usage is TRBV6-2 or TRBV6-3 and J usage is TRBJ2-7; D unresolved. This CDR3 has 11 residues. The germline CDR1 and CDR2 sequences are MNHEY and SVGEGT. Trimming pared 6 bases from V and 5 bases from J, leaving 8 bases between. The CDR3 here is CASSIPDEQYF. Written as DNA, the CDR3 is TGTGCCAGCAGCATTCCAGACGAGCAGTACTTC.

This clonotype has ten or more counts. A junction boundary mismatches the germline segment, possibly from a read error. The rearrangement uses TRBV5-1 and TRBJ2-3; D unresolved. Germline CDR1 and CDR2: SGHRS and YFSETQ. This CDR3 has 12 residues. CDR3 coding DNA: TGTGCCAGCAGCTTAAGTGGGGATACGCAGTATTTT. Translating it yields CASSLSGDTQYF.

The chain employs TRBV20-1 and TRBJ1-4; weak D call: TRBD1 (5 bases). V gave up 6 bases and J gave up 7 bases, with 24 bases separating them. Germline V gene data show CDR1 as DFQATT and CDR2 as SNEGSKA (reference sequence). The CDR3 runs 16 residues. In nucleotides, the CDR3 is TGCAGTGCCCGCCGATTGGAGGGGCACCGGAGTGAAAAACTGTTTTTT. Residues: CSARRLEGHRSEKLFF.

This clonotype appeared a few times. The chain uses TRBV29-1 and TRBJ2-1, with D maybe TRBD2 (6 bases). Trimming took 4 bases from V and 7 from J, leaving 20 bases between them. Per the germline V gene, CDR1 is SQVTM and CDR2 is ANQGSEA. This CDR3 is 15 amino acids long. The CDR3 region is CSVGPLASRGNEQFF. In DNA, the CDR3 is TGCAGCGTTGGGCCTCTAGCGTCCAGAGGGAATGAGCAGTTCTTC.

The chain links TRBV28 to TRBJ2-1; 7 bases are a match to TRBD2. Germline-derived CDR1 and CDR2 are MDHEN and SYDVKM. The CDR3 loop spans 14 amino acids. V dropped 9 bases and J dropped 7; count of bases not matched to a gene: 12. CDR3 nucleotide sequence: TGTGCCAGTATCCTAGTGGGGGAGGGGAATGAGCAGTTCTTC. Translation gives CASILVGEGNEQFF. Full variable domain (remainder filled in from reference TRBV28 and TRBJ2-1): DVKVTQSSRYLVKRTGEKVFLECVQDMDHENMFWYRQDPGLGLRLIYFSYDVKMKEKGDIPEGYSVSREKKERFSLILESASTNQTSMYLCASILVGEGNEQFFGPGTRLTVL.

This clonotype appeared a few times. The V call is TRBV13, the J call TRBJ1-2; no firm D call. V was shortened by 6 bases and J by 0 bases, with 11 bases between the two germline ends. CDR1 PRHDT and CDR2 FYEKMQ come from the germline V gene (reference sequence). The length of the CDR3 is 14 residues. This CDR3 reads CASSSWQTNYGYTF. In nucleotides, the CDR3 is TGTGCCAGCAGTTCCTGGCAGACTAACTATGGCTACACCTTC.

This clonotype occurred once. The rearrangement joins TRBV20-1 to TRBJ2-1, with no clear D. The length of the CDR3 is 16 residues. In germline, CDR1 is DFQATT, CDR2 SNEGSKA (reference sequence). V was shortened by 6 bases and J by 2 bases, with 20 bases between the two germline ends. The CDR3 bases are TGCAGTGCGATCGGATCCAGCAGTCGCGCCTACAATGAGCAGTTCTTC. Translation: CSAIGSSSRAYNEQFF.